These T cell receptor beta chains were read from a single sample in a study of T cell repertoires in cytomegalovirus infection. In TCRdb, the reads were re-called with MiXCR into one record per CDR3 protein. The sample holds roughly 150,000 distinct CDR3 sequences; around 30% are singletons and the top ten take around half. Their antigens remain unidentified. This specimen was CD8+ T cells from cultured PBMCs, taken from culture after CMV antigen stimulation. All receptors derive from a human donor in good health (CMV status not recorded). Some clones in this sample may be carry-over from other donors' samples. Both conserved end residues are part of each CDR3. The D gene is left open where the match is weak.

>TRBJ1-1|NA|13|TRBV27
CASSPGLRPGAFF
>TRBJ1-3|NA|14|TRBV5-6
CASSLRGDGNTIYF
>TRBJ2-7|NA|13|TRBV5-4
CASSLDSPYEQYF
>TRBJ2-1|NA|15|TRBV7-8
CASSSRLDSYNEQFF
>TRBJ1-1|NA|15|TRBV4-2
CASSQDHWAPPEAFF
>TRBJ1-2|NA|15|TRBV6-6
CASSYVSGMEYGYTF
>TRBJ1-1|NA|11|TRBV20-1
CSASREGSAFF
>TRBJ1-4|NA|15|TRBV7-9
CASSLPAGLGEKLFF
>TRBJ2-3|TRBD1|14|TRBV7-2
CASSLGQGADTQYF
>TRBJ2-1|TRBD1|14|TRBV19
CASGDRGAYNEQFF
>TRBJ2-7|NA|14|TRBV7-6
CASSLGGGLDEQYF
>TRBJ2-1|NA|13|TRBV7-9
CAGGRESYNEQFF
>TRBJ1-4|NA|14|TRBV27
CASNPRGDGEKLFF
>TRBJ1-3|NA|17|TRBV2
CASSEAGTYSSGNTIYF
>TRBJ2-3|NA|18|TRBV5-1
CASMGVAAGTESTDTQYF
>TRBJ1-1|NA|13|TRBV5-6
CASSLARDTEAFF
>TRBJ2-5|NA|13|TRBV4-1
CASSQAGGETQYF
>TRBJ2-7|TRBD1|13|TRBV28
CASSMTGAYEQYF
>TRBJ2-5|TRBD2|14|TRBV19
CASTPREGYETQYF
>TRBJ2-3|TRBD2|15|TRBV7-6
CASSSSGLSTDTQYF
>TRBJ2-7|TRBD1|14|TRBV5-1
CASSLGDSTYEQYF
>TRBJ2-7|TRBD2|16|TRBV27
CASSALGLAGPYEQYF
>TRBJ1-3|TRBD1|15|TRBV19
CASSIGTGAGNTIYF
>TRBJ2-3|NA|17|TRBV7-6
CASSLEPAGAGTDTQYF